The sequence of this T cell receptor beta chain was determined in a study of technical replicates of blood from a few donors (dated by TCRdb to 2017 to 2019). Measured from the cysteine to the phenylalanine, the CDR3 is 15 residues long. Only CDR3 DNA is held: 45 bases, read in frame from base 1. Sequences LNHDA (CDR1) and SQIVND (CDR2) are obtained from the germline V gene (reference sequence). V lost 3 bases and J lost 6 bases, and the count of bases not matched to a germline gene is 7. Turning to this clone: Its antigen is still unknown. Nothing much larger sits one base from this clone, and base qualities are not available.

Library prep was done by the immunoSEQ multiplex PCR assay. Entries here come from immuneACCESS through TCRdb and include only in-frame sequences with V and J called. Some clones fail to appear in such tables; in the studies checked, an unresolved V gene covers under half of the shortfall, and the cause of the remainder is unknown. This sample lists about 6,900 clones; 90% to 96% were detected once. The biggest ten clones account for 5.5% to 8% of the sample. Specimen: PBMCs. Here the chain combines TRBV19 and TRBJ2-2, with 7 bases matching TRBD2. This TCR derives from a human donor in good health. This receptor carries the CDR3 CASSMRVAGAGELFF. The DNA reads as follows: TGTGCCAGTAGTATGAGAGTGGCGGGAGCCGGGGAGCTGTTTTTT.